This T cell receptor (beta chain) was captured in a study of long-term antiretroviral therapy in people with HIV. V was trimmed by 0 bases and J by 6 bases, leaving 11 bases between them. The germline V gene encodes CDR1 SGHDN and CDR2 FVKESK. This CDR3 comprises 15 residues. For each donor, at least one pre-ART and at least two post-ART PBMC samples were available. Among participants with HIV, every one received treatment in the United States. Before they underwent DNA extraction, samples held about 1-10 million cryopreserved PBMC. At survey level, the immunoSEQ assay was run in its v3.0 version. Generated by immunoSEQ multiplex PCR, the TCRdb table keeps only in-frame clones and is missing some. This sample has some 28,000 clones; just over 85% occur once, and the top ten carry around 4.5%.

The TCR comes from a woman aged 25 to 39 with HIV. The sequenced sample was unsorted PBMCs, obtained 0.8 years after starting antiretroviral therapy. The chain has TRBV14 and TRBJ2-2; D is perhaps TRBD2 (6 bases). The CDR3 nucleotides are TGTGCCAGCAGCCAAGAGGCGGGGCTAGCCGGGGAGCTGTTTTTT. This encodes CASSQEAGLAGELFF.